The clone carrying this T cell receptor beta chain was picked up one time. Trimming took 4 bases from V and 2 from J; bases not matched to a gene: 5. Germline CDR1 reads MDHEN; CDR2 reads SYDVKM. This CDR3 spans 15 amino acids. The data stem from a study of T cell changes during pregnancy in multiple sclerosis. Clones were read by immunoSEQ multiplex PCR, and TCRdb kept only the in-frame ones, dropping some. The sample yields approximately 30,000 clones, 90% seen once. The material sequenced was CD8+ T cells from peripheral blood mononuclear cells, taken in the first trimester of pregnancy. V is TRBV28 and J is TRBJ2-7, with 10 bases lining up with TRBD2. The receptor's source is a female donor with multiple sclerosis, enrolled in a pregnancy study. CDR3 DNA: TGTGCCAGCAGTTCAGGACTAGCGGAGACCTACGAGCAGTACTTC. This sequence encodes CASSSGLAETYEQYF. The complete variable domain, with remaining parts taken from reference TRBV28 and TRBJ2-7, reads DVKVTQSSRYLVKRTGEKVFLECVQDMDHENMFWYRQDPGLGLRLIYFSYDVKMKEKGDIPEGYSVSREKKERFSLILESASTNQTSMYLCASSSGLAETYEQYFGPGTRLTVT.